This T cell receptor (beta chain) was obtained from a study of long-term antiretroviral therapy in people with HIV. Findings of the study overall: The study found that diversity rose after ART but stayed below transplant donor controls.

To note about this clone: As yet, its antigen is unknown.

The CDR3 length is 13 residues. CDR1 and CDR2 from the germline V gene are SEHNR and FQNEAQ (reference sequence). V gave up 1 base and J gave up 8 bases; unmatched junction bases: 4. Going into DNA extraction, samples held roughly 0.85-11 million cryopreserved PBMC. The libraries were made with immunoSEQ v3.0 at survey level. Only in-frame clones appear in the TCRdb table, and some are missing; sequencing was by immunoSEQ multiplex PCR. The sample includes under 20,000 clones, around 81% of them seen just once. The chain couples TRBV7-9 to TRBJ1-2; 7 bases agree with TRBD1. The sample here was unsorted PBMCs, taken 0.1 years before starting antiretroviral therapy. The TCR was taken from a man younger than 35 with HIV. The CDR3 coding sequence is TGTGCCAGCAGCTTAGGATCAGGGGGAGGCTACACCTTC. Translated, it gives CASSLGSGGGYTF.